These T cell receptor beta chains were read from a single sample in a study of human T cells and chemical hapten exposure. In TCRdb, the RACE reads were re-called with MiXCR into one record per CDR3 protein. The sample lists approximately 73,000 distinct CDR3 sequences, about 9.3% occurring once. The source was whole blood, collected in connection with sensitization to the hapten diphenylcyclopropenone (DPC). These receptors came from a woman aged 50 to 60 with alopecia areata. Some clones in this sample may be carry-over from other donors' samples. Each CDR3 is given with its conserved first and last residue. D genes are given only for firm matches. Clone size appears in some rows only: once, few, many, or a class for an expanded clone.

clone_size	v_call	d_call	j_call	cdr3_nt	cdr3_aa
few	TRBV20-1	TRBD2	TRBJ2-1	TGCAGTGCTAGGGGACTAGCGATTCAGTTCTTC	CSARGLAIQFF
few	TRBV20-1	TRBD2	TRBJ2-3	TGCAGTGCTCCGTTACCGGCGGGAGTAACAGATACGCAGTATTTT	CSAPLPAGVTDTQYF
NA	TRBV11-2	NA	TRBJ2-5	TGTGCCAGCAGCCCCAGAGAGTTATACCAAGAGACCCAGTACTTC	CASSPRELYQETQYF
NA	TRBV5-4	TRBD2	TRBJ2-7	TGTGCCAGCAGCTTATCCGGGACTAGCGGGAGGTACGAGCAGTACTTC	CASSLSGTSGRYEQYF
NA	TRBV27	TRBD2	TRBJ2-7	TGTGCCAGCAGTCGCTCCGGACTAGCGCTTAACTACGAGCAGTACTTC	CASSRSGLALNYEQYF
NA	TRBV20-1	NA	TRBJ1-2	TGCAGTGCTGGCTTAGACGGGATCTATGGCTACACCTTC	CSAGLDGIYGYTF
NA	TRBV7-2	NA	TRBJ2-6	TGTGCCAGCAGCTTAGCCCCCGGGGCCAACGTCCTGACTTTC	CASSLAPGANVLTF
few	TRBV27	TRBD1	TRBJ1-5	TGTGCCAGCAGTTTGCGGACAGGGTCGGGTCAGCCCCAGCATTTT	CASSLRTGSGQPQHF
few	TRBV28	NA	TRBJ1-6	TGTGCCAGCAGTTTGGGGCAAGGGGGGTTCCACTTT	CASSLGQGGFHF
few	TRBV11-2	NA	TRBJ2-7	TGTGCCAGCAGCTCGGGACTTACGAGCTCCTACGAGCAGTACTTC	CASSSGLTSSYEQYF
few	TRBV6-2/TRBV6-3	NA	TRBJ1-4	TGTGCCAGCAGCCCCTCCAGGGAGCGGAGTGAAAAACTGTTTTTT	CASSPSRERSEKLFF
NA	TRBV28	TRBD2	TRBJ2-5	TGTGCCAGCAGAGAAGGGTCGGGAGGAAGAGAGACCCAGTACTTC	CASREGSGGRETQYF
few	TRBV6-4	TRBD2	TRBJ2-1	TGTGCCAGCAGTTTGACTAGCGGGAGTTATGAGCAGTTCTTC	CASSLTSGSYEQFF
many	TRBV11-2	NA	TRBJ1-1	TGTGCCAGCAGCTCCCAGTCGGGGGATCGGAACACTGAAGCTTTCTTT	CASSSQSGDRNTEAFF
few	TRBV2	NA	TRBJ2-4	TGTGCCAGCACCTTTCTAGCCAAAAACATTCAGTACTTC	CASTFLAKNIQYF
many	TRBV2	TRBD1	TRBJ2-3	TGTGCCAGCAGACAGGGGCGCGCGGTCACAGATACGCAGTATTTT	CASRQGRAVTDTQYF
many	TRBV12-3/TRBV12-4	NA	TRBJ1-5	TGTGCCAGCAGCCCTCGCGTCCTTGGCCAGGGAGGTCAGCCCCAGCATTTT	CASSPRVLGQGGQPQHF
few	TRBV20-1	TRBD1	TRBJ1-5	TGCAGTGCTAGAACTACGACAGGGACGGAACAGCCCCAGCATTTT	CSARTTTGTEQPQHF
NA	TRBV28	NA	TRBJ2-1	TGTGCCAGCAGTTTATTCGTCGAGCAGTTCTTC	CASSLFVEQFF
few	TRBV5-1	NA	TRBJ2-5	TGCGCCAGCAGCGAAATGACAGGTTCGCGAGAGACCCAGTACTTC	CASSEMTGSRETQYF
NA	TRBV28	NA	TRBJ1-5	TGTGCCAGCAGTTTCCCTCAGAGTAGTAATCAGCCCCAGCATTTT	CASSFPQSSNQPQHF
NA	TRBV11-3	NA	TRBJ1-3	TGTGCCATCAGCCAGGACTCAAGCTCTGGAAACACCATATATTTT	CAISQDSSSGNTIYF
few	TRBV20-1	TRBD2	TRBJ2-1	TGCAGTGCCTCTTGGACTAGCGGCAGCTCCTACAATGAGCAGTTCTTC	CSASWTSGSSYNEQFF
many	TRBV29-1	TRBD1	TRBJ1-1	TGCAGCGTTGGAGGGACAGGGTCGCCTTTCTTT	CSVGGTGSPFF
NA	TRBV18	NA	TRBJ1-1	TGTGCCAGCACTAGGACGGTGAACACTGAAGCTTTCTTT	CASTRTVNTEAFF
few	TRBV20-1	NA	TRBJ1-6	TGCAGTGCTAGAGTCCCAGGGGTTCTGTCACCCCTCCACTTT	CSARVPGVLSPLHF
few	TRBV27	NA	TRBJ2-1	TGTGCCAGCAGCCCGTGGCTAGCGAATGAGCAGTTCTTC	CASSPWLANEQFF
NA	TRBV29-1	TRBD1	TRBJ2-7	TGCAGCGTTGACAGGGGGCGCGATGGGGAGCAGTACTTC	CSVDRGRDGEQYF
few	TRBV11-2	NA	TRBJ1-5	TGTGCCAGCAGCTTACAGGGGCAGGGGCAGCCCCAGCATTTT	CASSLQGQGQPQHF
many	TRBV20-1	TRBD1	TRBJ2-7	TGCAGTGCCAAGGGACAGCACGAGCAGTACTTC	CSAKGQHEQYF
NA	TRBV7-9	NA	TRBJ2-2	TGTGCCACCCCCCCAGGGCTAGCGAGCACCGGGGAGCTGTTTTTT	CATPPGLASTGELFF
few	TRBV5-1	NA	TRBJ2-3	TGCGCCAGCAAGGTCGGGGGCACAGATACGCAGTATTTT	CASKVGGTDTQYF
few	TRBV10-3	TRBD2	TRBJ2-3	TGTGCCATCAGCAGACTAGCGGGAGCCACAGATACGCAGTATTTT	CAISRLAGATDTQYF
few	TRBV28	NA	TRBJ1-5	TGTGCCTGCCAAGGCAGGGGATATCAGCCCCAGCATTTT	CACQGRGYQPQHF
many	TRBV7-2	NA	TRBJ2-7	TGTGCCAGCAGCTTAGTCGATGGGCTGGGTTACGAGCAGTACTTC	CASSLVDGLGYEQYF
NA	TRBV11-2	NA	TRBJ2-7	TGTGCCAGCAGCCTCGGACTTTCCCGGTACTTGATCTACGAGCAGTACTTC	CASSLGLSRYLIYEQYF
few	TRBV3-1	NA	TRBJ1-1	TGTGCCAGCAGCCAGCGTATGAACACTGAAGCTTTCTTT	CASSQRMNTEAFF
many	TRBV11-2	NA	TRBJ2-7	TGTGCCAGCAGCTCCGGGACCTGGGGCGAGCAGTACTTC	CASSSGTWGEQYF
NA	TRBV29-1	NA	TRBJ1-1	TGCAGCGTTGAAAACACTGAAGCTTTCTTT	CSVENTEAFF
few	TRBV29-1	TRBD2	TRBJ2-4	TGCAGCGTTGTTCTCGCGGGAGGCATTCAGTACTTC	CSVVLAGGIQYF
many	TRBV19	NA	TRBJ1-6	TGTGCCAGTACCGGGGGGAGCTCCTATAATTCACCCCTCCACTTT	CASTGGSSYNSPLHF
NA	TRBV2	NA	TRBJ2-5	TGTGCCAGCAGGGTGATGGGGATCCAAGAGACCCAGTACTTC	CASRVMGIQETQYF
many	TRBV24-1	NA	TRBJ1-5	TGTGCCACCAGTGCGACGACCGGGGCTTCAAGTTTTAATCAGCCCCAGCATTTT	CATSATTGASSFNQPQHF
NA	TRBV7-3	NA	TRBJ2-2	TGTGCCAGCAGCTTAGCGGGGGCAGGCACCGGGGAGCTGTTTTTT	CASSLAGAGTGELFF
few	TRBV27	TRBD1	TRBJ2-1	TGTGCCAGCAGCAAACGGGGGACAGGGGGCCGCAATGAGCAGTTCTTC	CASSKRGTGGRNEQFF
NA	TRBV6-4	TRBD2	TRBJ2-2	TGTGCCAGCAGTCCCGGGACTAGGAAGACCGGGGAGCTGTTTTTT	CASSPGTRKTGELFF
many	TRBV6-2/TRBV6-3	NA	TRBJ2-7	TGTGCCAGCAGTACCCCCGGGGGACTGCCCTACGAGCAGTACTTC	CASSTPGGLPYEQYF
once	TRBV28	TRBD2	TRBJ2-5	TGTGCCAGCAGCATGACTAGCGGGACGTCCCGGCGGATGTCTGGGGAGACCCAGTACTTC	CASSMTSGTSRRMSGETQYF
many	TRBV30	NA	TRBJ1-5	TGTGCCTGGAGTAAAGATAGCAATCAGCCCCAGCATTTT	CAWSKDSNQPQHF
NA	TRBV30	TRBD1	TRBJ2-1	TGTGCCTGGACCGAGGACAGGGCAGATGAGCAGTTCTTC	CAWTEDRADEQFF
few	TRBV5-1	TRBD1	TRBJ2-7	TGCGCCAGCAGTCGGACAGGGGGCTCCTACGAGCAGTACTTC	CASSRTGGSYEQYF
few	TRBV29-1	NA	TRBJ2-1	TGCAGCGTTGCCCCAGGGAACAATGAGCAGTTCTTC	CSVAPGNNEQFF
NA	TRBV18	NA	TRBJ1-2	TGTGCCAGCTCACCATCCGGGACGACCTATGGCTACACCTTC	CASSPSGTTYGYTF
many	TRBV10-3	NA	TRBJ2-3	TGTGCCATCAGATCTCGGGGTATGACAGATACGCAGTATTTT	CAIRSRGMTDTQYF
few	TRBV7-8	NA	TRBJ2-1	TGTGCCAGCAGCCCTAACGTGGGGTTTGAGCAGTTCTTC	CASSPNVGFEQFF